This T cell receptor (beta chain) was sequenced in a study of shared T cell receptors in the human thymus. Profiled with immunoSEQ multiplex PCR; TCRdb holds only in-frame clones, not every one. The sample lists roughly 660,000 clones, around 89% occurring once. The CDR3 totals 14 residues. In germline, CDR1 is MNHEY, CDR2 SVGAGI. V lost 4 bases to trimming and J lost 0 bases; unmatched junction nucleotides: 3. A further study also used this sample, focusing on human thymus T cells. As that study records: Thymus specimens were resections from corrective heart surgery.

The sequenced sample consisted of thymocytes. The gene calls are TRBV6-5 and TRBJ2-7; the match to TRBD2 covers 7 bases. This receptor was identified in a boy less than two years old with a congenital heart defect. The CDR3 region is CASSSTSVSYEQYF. The CDR3 DNA is TGTGCCAGCAGTTCAACTAGCGTCTCCTACGAGCAGTACTTC.